The TCR beta chain under discussion was sequenced for a study of graft-versus-host responses after intestinal transplantation. On the study more broadly: Recipients were all induced with anti-thymocyte globulin, then given tacrolimus and steroids for around three years. Study-level results: Association was observed between peak circulating GvH clone levels and early post-transplant HvG declines.

Profiled with immunoSEQ multiplex PCR; TCRdb holds only in-frame clones, not every one. This table has tens of thousands of clones, 90% to 95% appearing once. Trimming took 1 base from V and 4 from J; bases not matched to a gene: 6. The germline V gene has CDR1 SGHRS and CDR2 YFSETQ. This CDR3 contains 17 residues. In this sample, this clone turned up once. Its antigen is as yet unknown. The input for sequencing was unstimulated CD4+ T cells sorted from spleen or lymph node cells, taken before transplant. This chain links TRBV5-1 with TRBJ2-3, with 13 bases fitting TRBD2. This clonotype was obtained from a human donor who was the organ donor for an intestinal transplant. CDR3 residues: CASSLRTSGGGPDTQYF. The CDR3 region has the DNA TGCGCCAGCAGCTTGCGTACTAGCGGGGGGGGCCCAGATACGCAGTATTTT.